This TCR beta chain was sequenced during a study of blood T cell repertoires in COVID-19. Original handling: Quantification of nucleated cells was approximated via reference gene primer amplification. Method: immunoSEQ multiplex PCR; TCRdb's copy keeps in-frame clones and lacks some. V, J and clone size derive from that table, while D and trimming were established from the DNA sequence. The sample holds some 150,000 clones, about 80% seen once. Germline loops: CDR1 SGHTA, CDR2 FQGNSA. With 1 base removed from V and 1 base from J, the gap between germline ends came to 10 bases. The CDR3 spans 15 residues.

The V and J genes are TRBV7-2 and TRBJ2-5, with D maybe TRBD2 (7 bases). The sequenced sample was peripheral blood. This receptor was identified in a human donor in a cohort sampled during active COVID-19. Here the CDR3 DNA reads TGTGCCAGCAGCTTAGGGGGGGGGCCCCAAGAGACCCAGTACTTC. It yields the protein CASSLGGGPQETQYF.